The 27 T cell receptor beta chains below come from one sample, sequenced in a study of cytomegalovirus exposure and HLA in healthy donors. Sequencing was performed with immunoSEQ multiplex PCR; in TCRdb, only in-frame clones are kept and a portion is missing. The sample contains 220,000 or so clones, less than 90% of which appear only once. Source material: PBMCs. Receptors originate from a woman aged 18 to 35 in good health and CMV-seronegative.

Note on this clone: The same CDR3 also results from other DNA sequences found in this sample. CDR3 region: CASSLANTGELFF. The CDR3 nucleotides are TGCGCCAGCAGCTTGGCGAACACCGGGGAGCTGTTTTTT. The chain uses TRBV5-1 and TRBJ2-2; D gene ambiguous. The CDR3 is 13 amino acids. Germline V gene sequence: CDR1 SGHRS, CDR2 YFSETQ. Trimming took 0 bases from V and 0 from J, leaving 0 bases between them. Full variable domain (missing parts from reference TRBV5-1 and TRBJ2-2): KAGVTQTPRYLIKTRGQQVTLSCSPISGHRSVSWYQQTPGQGLQFLFEYFSETQRNKGNFPGRFSGRQFSNSRSEMNVSTLELGDSALYLCASSLANTGELFFGEGSRLTVL.

This CDR3 is CASSLLASNYGYTF. DNA for the CDR3: TGTGCCAGCAGCCTCCTAGCGTCTAACTATGGCTACACCTTC. This chain uses TRBV14 with TRBJ1-2; D call uncertain. Trimming took 4 bases from V and 0 from J, leaving 9 bases between them. Germline-derived CDR1 and CDR2 are SGHDN and FVKESK. This CDR3 has 14 residues. Full variable domain (remainder filled in from reference TRBV14 and TRBJ1-2): EAGVTQFPSHSVIEKGQTVTLRCDPISGHDNLYWYRRVMGKEIKFLLHFVKESKQDESGMPNNRFLAERTGGTYSTLKVQPAELEDSGVYFCASSLLASNYGYTFGSGTRLTVV.

A single count supports this clone. The chain is built from TRBV30 and TRBJ1-6; 7 nucleotides match TRBD1. The length of the CDR3 is 13 residues. V lost 2 bases and J lost 10; bases outside the gene matches: 5. The germline V gene encodes CDR1 GTSNPN and CDR2 SVGIG (reference sequence). CDR3 amino acids: CAWSRQGVSPLHF. DNA of the CDR3: TGTGCCTGGAGTAGACAGGGTGTCTCACCCCTCCACTTT.

The J gene is TRBJ2-5, the V gene TRBV20-1; D ambiguous. Germline lookup yields CDR1 DFQATT and CDR2 SNEGSKA (reference sequence). The CDR3 has 11 residues. Trimming removed 0 bases at V and 5 bases at J, with 4 bases between. For the CDR3, the DNA is TGCAGTGCTAGAGAGTATGAGACCCAGTACTTC. Protein sequence: CSAREYETQYF.

The V call is TRBV6-1, the J call TRBJ1-3; no clear D gene. The CDR3 totals 16 residues. The V and J ends lost 2 bases and 1 base respectively, with 12 bases between them. Germline values: CDR1 MNHNS, CDR2 SASEGT. CDR3: CASSERRTWSGNTIYF. The CDR3 DNA reads TGTGCCAGCAGTGAAAGGAGGACTTGGTCTGGAAACACCATATATTTT.

The genes are TRBV7-3 and TRBJ2-1; no firm D call. V was clipped by 4 bases and J by 10 bases, with 14 bases between them. CDR1 and CDR2 from the germline V gene are SGHTA and FQGTGA. This CDR3 is built from 13 residues. CDR3 sequence reads: CASSSGPGREQFF. The CDR3 nucleotides read TGTGCCAGCAGCTCCGGACCTGGAAGAGAGCAGTTCTTC.

The rearrangement links TRBV29-1 to TRBJ2-4; possibly TRBD2 for D (5 bases). This CDR3 has 14 residues. With 1 base removed from V and 0 bases from J, the gap between germline ends came to 7 bases. From germline, CDR1 is SQVTM and CDR2 ANQGSEA. The CDR3 loop reads CSVEVGLAKNIQYF. DNA for the CDR3: TGCAGCGTTGAAGTAGGACTAGCCAAAAACATTCAGTACTTC.

The rearrangement joins TRBV27 to TRBJ2-1; 9 bases are a match to TRBD1. The ends lost 6 bases at V and 5 bases at J; junction bases unmatched: 8. Germline values: CDR1 MNHEY, CDR2 SMNVEV (reference sequence). The CDR3 is made up of 15 amino acids. The DNA of the CDR3 is TGTGCCAGCAGCCTACTGGGACAGGGACACAATGAGCAGTTCTTC. Its protein product is CASSLLGQGHNEQFF.

The chain uses TRBV6-1 and TRBJ1-4; maybe TRBD1 (5 bases). V lost 3 bases and J 0 bases, leaving 11 bases between the germline ends. Looked up from germline, CDR1 is MNHNS and CDR2 is SASEGT. The CDR3 has 16 amino acids. As DNA, the CDR3 is TGTGCCAGCAGTGACCAGGGTTTTGCAACTAATGAAAAACTGTTTTTT. Encoded protein: CASSDQGFATNEKLFF.

CDR3 residues: CASSSSPSANYGYTF. The CDR3 nucleotides are TGTGCCAGCAGTTCCAGCCCCAGTGCTAACTATGGCTACACCTTC. The chain joins TRBV5-4 to TRBJ1-2; no firm D call. The CDR3 runs to 15 residues. Germline V lookup: CDR1 SGHNT, CDR2 YYREEE (reference sequence). V lost 5 bases to trimming and J lost 0 bases, with 14 bases between them.

The V call is TRBV6-4, the J call TRBJ2-5; 8 nucleotides match TRBD1. In germline, CDR1 is MRHNA, CDR2 SNTAGT. The trim removed 4 bases at V and 5 bases at J, leaving 12 bases unmatched. CDR3 length: 16 amino acids. CDR3 DNA sequence: TGTGCCAGCAGTGCGCAGGGAGGACAGGGAGCCGAGACCCAGTACTTC. It yields the protein CASSAQGGQGAETQYF.

V is TRBV6-1 and J is TRBJ1-1; D gene ambiguous. Deletions cut 5 bases from V and 5 bases from J, with 6 bases between. CDR3 size: 11 residues. Germline CDR1 is MNHNS and CDR2 is SASEGT. CDR3 residues: CASSYATEAFF. CDR3 nucleotides: TGTGCCAGCAGTTACGCAACTGAAGCTTTCTTT.

The chain links TRBV5-1 to TRBJ2-7; D call uncertain. Germline values: CDR1 SGHRS, CDR2 YFSETQ. The CDR3 runs 11 residues. V lost 2 bases to trimming and J lost 7 bases, with 7 bases between them. CDR3 DNA sequence: TGCGCCAGCAGCTTTTTAGGGGAGCAGTACTTC. Protein product: CASSFLGEQYF.

This chain uses TRBV5-4 with TRBJ1-2; 12 bases line up with TRBD1. CDR3 length: 15 residues. Per germline, CDR1 SGHNT and CDR2 YYREEE (reference sequence). V lost 4 bases and J lost 8; bases outside the gene matches: 9. CDR3 sequence reads: CASSRPGQGARGYTF. Written as DNA, the CDR3 is TGTGCCAGCAGCAGGCCGGGACAGGGGGCGCGGGGCTACACCTTC.

The chain links TRBV6-1 to TRBJ1-5; D not certain. V gave up 3 bases and J gave up 3 bases, with 12 bases separating them. CDR3 length equals 15 residues. Germline CDR1 MNHNS, CDR2 SASEGT. The CDR3 coding sequence is TGTGCCAGCAGTGAGGTCGGGCAGAACAATCAGCCCCAGCATTTT. Translation gives CASSEVGQNNQPQHF.

This clone was counted once. CDR3 nucleotides: TGTGCCAGCAGCTTAGGGGGACTGGGTTCAGGACAGCCCCAGCATTTT. Translation gives CASSLGGLGSGQPQHF. The rearrangement uses TRBV7-2 and TRBJ1-5; D perhaps matches TRBD1 (5 bases). The CDR3 has 16 residues. Germline-derived CDR1 and CDR2 are SGHTA and FQGNSA. Between the trimmed V and J ends, which lost 1 base and 7 bases, there was a span of 17 bases.

This chain uses TRBV4-1 with TRBJ1-2; 7 nucleotides match TRBD1. The ends lost 4 bases at V and 4 bases at J; junction bases unmatched: 15. The CDR3 totals 17 residues. The germline V gene has CDR1 MGHRA and CDR2 YSYEKL. The CDR3 loop is CASSPSGGGDYFYGYTF. For the CDR3, the DNA is TGCGCCAGCAGCCCCTCAGGGGGAGGCGATTACTTCTATGGCTACACCTTC.

The V gene is TRBV2, the J gene TRBJ2-3, with 7 nucleotides matching TRBD2. Trimming removed 4 bases from V and 2 bases from J; junction bases left unmatched: 3. This CDR3 spans 14 amino acids. Germline V lookup: CDR1 SNHLY, CDR2 FYNNEI. The CDR3 here is CASSASGDTDTQYF. CDR3 sequence (DNA): TGTGCCAGCAGTGCTAGCGGCGACACAGATACGCAGTATTTT.

The J gene is TRBJ1-1, the V gene TRBV7-9; D is possibly TRBD1 (6 bases). The germline V gene encodes CDR1 SEHNR and CDR2 FQNEAQ (reference sequence). This CDR3 is built from 13 residues. V lost 5 bases and J lost 11, with 18 bases in between. The CDR3 region is CASSIQGKGVAFF. The CDR3, as DNA: TGTGCCAGCAGCATACAGGGAAAGGGGGTCGCTTTCTTT.

On this clone itself: The same CDR3 also results from other DNA sequences found in this sample. The rearrangement joins TRBV20-1 to TRBJ1-2; D is uncertain. This CDR3 is 10 amino acids long. V was cut by 5 bases and J by 7 bases, with 8 bases left in between. CDR1 DFQATT and CDR2 SNEGSKA come from the germline V gene (reference sequence). The DNA of the CDR3 is TGCAGTGCTTGGACGGCTGGCTACACCTTC. Encoded protein: CSAWTAGYTF.

The rearrangement uses TRBV28 and TRBJ1-4; TRBD1 matches 10 bases. With 4 bases clipped from V and 0 bases from J, the junction kept 5 bases outside the gene matches. The CDR3 spans 17 residues. The germline V gene has CDR1 MDHEN and CDR2 SYDVKM. CDR3 bases: TGTGCCAGCAGTTCCCCTGGACAGGGGGCAACTAATGAAAAACTGTTTTTT. As protein: CASSSPGQGATNEKLFF.

The chain has TRBV6-6 and TRBJ1-5, with a tentative D call TRBD1 (5 bases). This CDR3 contains 14 residues. V gave up 6 bases and J gave up 8 bases, with 17 bases separating them. CDR1 and CDR2 (germline): MNHNY, SVGAGI (reference sequence). The CDR3 DNA reads as TGTGCCAGCAGCCACCAGGGAGCCCGGGAGCCCCAGCATTTT. This codes for CASSHQGAREPQHF.

This chain links TRBV6-1 with TRBJ2-1; 7 nucleotides align to TRBD2. CDR1 and CDR2 (germline): MNHNS, SASEGT. The CDR3 is made up of 14 amino acids. The ends lost 0 bases at V and 4 bases at J; junction bases unmatched: 0. CDR3 in DNA: TGTGCCAGCAGTGAAGCGCGGGGGTACAATGAGCAGTTCTTC. Protein product: CASSEARGYNEQFF.

This CDR3 reads CASRSSTRQAFYEQYF. CDR3 nucleotides: TGTGCCAGCCGGAGCTCGACAAGACAGGCCTTTTACGAGCAGTACTTC. The chain uses TRBV27 and TRBJ2-7; D possibly corresponds to TRBD1 (6 bases). This CDR3 has 16 residues. V dropped 8 bases and J dropped 4 bases, with 24 bases sitting between them. Germline CDR1 is MNHEY and CDR2 is SMNVEV (reference sequence).

DNA of the CDR3: TGCGCCAGCAGCTTTCAGGGACAGGGGCCAGATACGCAGTATTTT. This gives the protein CASSFQGQGPDTQYF. V is TRBV5-1 and J is TRBJ2-3; 10 bases are shared with TRBD1. The CDR3 consists of 15 residues. V dropped 2 bases and J dropped 4; count of bases not matched to a gene: 4. Germline CDR1 reads SGHRS; CDR2 reads YFSETQ.

The chain joins TRBV6-6 to TRBJ1-2; the match to TRBD1 covers 9 bases. The CDR3 consists of 16 residues. Germline CDR1 reads MNHNY; CDR2 reads SVGAGI (reference sequence). V dropped 6 bases and J dropped 2; count of bases not matched to a gene: 10. In DNA, the CDR3 is TGTGCCAGCAGGTGGACAGGGGCATCTCCGAACTATGGCTACACCTTC. It is translated as CASRWTGASPNYGYTF.

V gene TRBV11-2 combines with J gene TRBJ2-7; TRBD2 agrees at 12 bases. J lost 4 bases, V lost 3 bases, and 7 bases had no gene match. The CDR3 has 16 amino acids. Per the germline V gene, CDR1 is SGHAT and CDR2 is FQNNGV. The CDR3 loop reads CASSFSLAGGPYEQYF. The CDR3 DNA reads TGTGCCAGCAGCTTCTCCCTAGCGGGGGGGCCTTACGAGCAGTACTTC.